This TCR beta chain was identified in a study of Ad26.COV2.S vaccination and SARS-CoV-2 variants. Generated by immunoSEQ multiplex PCR, the TCRdb table keeps only in-frame clones and is missing some. Among around 300,000 clones listed, about 88% were seen once. Treatment meaning: around 19 received Ad26.COV2.S at low or high dose, single or two shots; a few received placebo; per-sample allocation not given. Specimen acquisition occurred on day 63 following the initial vaccine or placebo injection. Notes on this clone: The antigen is undetermined.

Study-wide findings and caveats: Substantial breadth in spike-specific CD8+ and CD4+ T cell responses was reportedly seen after vaccination. Spike-specific TCR breadth was greater in vaccine than placebo recipients.

The TCR was taken from a person aged 18-65 years who received the Ad26.COV2.S COVID-19 vaccine or a placebo. The specimen was peripheral blood, collected in a trial of Ad26.COV2.S vaccine versus placebo.

DNA of the CDR3: TGTGCCAGCAGCTTTAGCGGGAGGACGTACAATGAGCAGTTCTTC. It is translated as CASSFSGRTYNEQFF. The chain is built from TRBV5-4 and TRBJ2-1, with 10 bases aligning to TRBD2. CDR3 length: 15 residues. Per the germline V gene, CDR1 is SGHNT and CDR2 is YYREEE (reference sequence). The trim removed 2 bases at V and 4 bases at J, leaving 3 bases unmatched. The whole variable domain, remainder taken from reference TRBV5-4 and TRBJ2-1, is ETGVTQSPTHLIKTRGQQVTLRCSSQSGHNTVSWYQQALGQGPQFIFQYYREEENGRGNFPPRFSGLQFPNYSSELNVNALELDDSALYLCASSFSGRTYNEQFFGPGTRLTVL.